A single sample is the source of the 19 T cell receptor beta chains below, sequenced in a study of a mutant IDH1 vaccine in newly diagnosed glioma. Time point defined: week 35, safety follow-up. Vaccination comprised doses that each held 300 ug of mutant IDH1 20-mer peptide, plus topical imiquimod. Their antigens remain unidentified. The repertoire was sequenced with immunoSEQ multiplex PCR; TCRdb's copy has only in-frame clones and lacks some. Here the sample spans 45,000 or so clones, 88% being singletons. Sample: PBMCs, taken from a glioma patient whose treatment included an IDH1 peptide vaccine. The receptors stem from a middle-aged woman with glioma.

This clone was recorded once. The J gene is TRBJ1-5, the V gene TRBV2; a possible D gene is TRBD1 (5 bases). Trimming took off 8 bases at V and 2 bases at J, with 16 bases between the two ends. Germline V gene lookup returns CDR1 SNHLY and CDR2 FYNNEI. CDR3 length: 15 amino acids. The CDR3 spells CASRGEEVGNQPQHF. In DNA form, the CDR3 reads TGTGCCAGCCGGGGGGAGGAGGTTGGCAATCAGCCCCAGCATTTT. The complete variable domain, with remaining parts taken from reference TRBV2 and TRBJ1-5, reads EPEVTQTPSHQVTQMGQEVILRCVPISNHLYFYWYRQILGQKVEFLVSFYNNEISEKSEIFDDQFSVERPDGSNFTLKIRSTKLEDSAMYFCASRGEEVGNQPQHFGDGTRLSIL.

V and J are TRBV30 and TRBJ1-1; D is possibly TRBD1 (5 bases). The V gene lost 0 bases and the J gene lost 5 bases, with 10 bases spanning the gap. Looked up from germline, CDR1 is GTSNPN and CDR2 is SVGIG (reference sequence). This CDR3 contains 13 residues. DNA of the CDR3: TGTGCCTGGAGTGTATCAGGGAGAACTGAAGCTTTCTTT. The encoded protein is CAWSVSGRTEAFF.

CDR3 DNA sequence: TGTGCCAGCAGCCAAGCAGGACTAGCGGGACGAGAGCAGTACTTC. Encoded protein: CASSQAGLAGREQYF. V and J are TRBV14 and TRBJ2-7; 12 nucleotides match TRBD2. J lost 7 bases, V lost 1 base, and 5 bases had no gene match. This CDR3 is built from 15 residues. Germline V gives CDR1 SGHDN, CDR2 FVKESK.

CDR3 loop: CASSTAISYEQYF. CDR3 coding DNA: TGTGCCAGTAGTACAGCCATATCCTACGAGCAGTACTTC. The chain combines TRBV19 with TRBJ2-7; the D is unclear. CDR1 is LNHDA, CDR2 SQIVND, per germline (reference sequence). The CDR3 length is 13 residues. V dropped 4 bases and J dropped 1 base, with 8 bases sitting between them.

The chain carries TRBV7-6 and TRBJ1-6; 9 positions agree with TRBD1. The CDR3 runs 14 residues. Per the germline V gene, CDR1 is SGHVS and CDR2 is FNYEAQ. Germline trimming cut 3 bases from V and 8 bases from J; bases unmatched to any gene: 2. The CDR3 DNA is TGTGCCAGCAGCTTGAGGACAGGGGATTCACCCCTCCACTTT. Its protein product is CASSLRTGDSPLHF.

A single count supports this clone. V and J are TRBV27 and TRBJ1-5; TRBD1 matches at 7 bases. Germline assignment: CDR1 MNHEY and CDR2 SMNVEV (reference sequence). Trimming took 5 bases from V and 7 from J; bases not matched to a gene: 14. The CDR3 loop spans 16 amino acids. CDR3 amino acids: CASSLTWGTVGQPQHF. CDR3 DNA sequence: TGTGCCAGCAGTCTGACCTGGGGGACAGTGGGGCAGCCCCAGCATTTT.

CDR3 in amino acids: CASSLAGGPFSGANVLTF. In DNA form, the CDR3 reads TGTGCCAGCAGCTTGGCCGGGGGACCCTTCTCTGGGGCCAACGTCCTGACTTTC. The chain links TRBV5-4 to TRBJ2-6; D is possibly TRBD2 (6 bases). In germline, CDR1 is SGHNT, CDR2 YYREEE (reference sequence). The CDR3 consists of 18 residues. V lost 0 bases to trimming and J lost 0 bases, with 13 bases between them.

The chain joins TRBV2 to TRBJ1-1, with 8 positions matching TRBD1. V gave up 4 bases and J gave up 2 bases; unmatched junction bases: 3. Germline CDR1 and CDR2: SNHLY and FYNNEI. This CDR3 has 14 residues. CDR3 sequence reads: CASSGQGRNTEAFF. The CDR3 coding sequence is TGTGCCAGCAGTGGACAGGGGCGAAACACTGAAGCTTTCTTT.

A few counts support this clone. The chain joins TRBV7-2 to TRBJ2-5; perhaps TRBD2 as D (5 bases). CDR3 length: 14 residues. Germline V gene sequence: CDR1 SGHTA, CDR2 FQGNSA. Deletions cut 1 base from V and 5 bases from J, with 11 bases between. CDR3 sequence: CASSLDFIAETQYF. The DNA for the CDR3 is TGTGCCAGCAGCTTAGATTTTATAGCGGAGACCCAGTACTTC. Supplemented by reference TRBV7-2 and TRBJ2-5, the full variable domain reads GAGVSQSPSNKVTEKGKDVELRCDPISGHTALYWYRQSLGQGLEFLIYFQGNSAPDKSGLPSDRFSAERTGGSVSTLTIQRTQQEDSAVYLCASSLDFIAETQYFGPGTRLLVL.

V usage is TRBV12-5 and J usage is TRBJ2-5, with 8 bases aligning to TRBD1. Germline loops: CDR1 LGHNT, CDR2 FRNRAP. Losses at the gene ends were 5 bases for V and 5 bases for J; bases not matched to a gene: 10. The length of the CDR3 is 15 residues. The CDR3 DNA follows: TGTGCTAGTGGTCATGGACAGGGCCAAGGGGAGACCCAGTACTTC. Translated: CASGHGQGQGETQYF.

The V and J genes are TRBV5-6 and TRBJ1-2; D call uncertain. Germline assignment: CDR1 SGHDT and CDR2 YYEEEE. The CDR3 sequence is 14 residues long. V shed 2 bases and J shed 3 bases, with 11 bases lying between them. The CDR3 here is CASSLAGRDYGYTF. The CDR3, as DNA: TGTGCCAGCAGCTTAGCTGGTCGGGACTATGGCTACACCTTC.

The chain has TRBV9 and TRBJ2-7; 7 bases align to TRBD1. The V segment lost 2 bases and the J segment 4 bases; nucleotides outside the gene matches: 9. Germline lookup yields CDR1 SGDLS and CDR2 YYNGEE. The CDR3 covers 15 residues. The DNA for the CDR3 is TGTGCCAGCAGCGTCGCCGGGACAGCTGCATACGAGCAGTACTTC. This encodes CASSVAGTAAYEQYF.

This clone was detected only a few times. The V gene is TRBV27, the J gene TRBJ1-5; D ambiguous. V gave up 8 bases and J gave up 3 bases, with 14 bases separating them. CDR1 and CDR2 from the germline V gene are MNHEY and SMNVEV (reference sequence). The length of the CDR3 is 14 residues. For the CDR3, the DNA is TGTGCCAGCTCCCAAGGAGGGCCCAATCAGCCCCAGCATTTT. This sequence encodes CASSQGGPNQPQHF.

The chain employs TRBV6-1 and TRBJ2-2; TRBD1 agrees at 7 bases. The CDR3 consists of 16 residues. Germline-derived CDR1 and CDR2 are MNHNS and SASEGT. The ends lost 3 bases at V and 4 bases at J; junction bases unmatched: 8. The CDR3 region is CASSDSRQGITGELFF. CDR3 DNA: TGTGCCAGCAGTGATAGCCGACAGGGAATCACCGGGGAGCTGTTTTTT.

The chain uses TRBV9 and TRBJ2-7; 8 bases are shared with TRBD1. This CDR3 spans 13 amino acids. Germline V gene sequence: CDR1 SGDLS, CDR2 YYNGEE. V was pared by 3 bases and J by 2 bases, with 1 base of the junction left unmatched. CDR3 DNA sequence: TGTGCCAGCAGCGCACAGGGGGCCTACGAGCAGTACTTC. It translates to CASSAQGAYEQYF.

The genes are TRBV4-1 and TRBJ2-1; D is perhaps TRBD2 (5 bases). CDR1 and CDR2 (germline): MGHRA, YSYEKL. Trimming took 5 bases from V and 15 from J, leaving 23 bases between them. This CDR3 contains 14 residues. The CDR3 loop is CASSGLSSGSARFF. Here the CDR3 DNA reads TGCGCCAGCAGCGGTCTCTCTTCGGGGTCAGCGCGGTTCTTC.

This sequence joins TRBV7-8 and TRBJ1-6; D is undetermined. Germline V lookup: CDR1 SGHVS, CDR2 FQNEAQ. This CDR3 contains 16 residues. V was clipped by 5 bases and J by 4 bases, with 15 bases between them. As DNA, the CDR3 is TGTGCCAGCAGCCCAAACGGGGAGGGATATAATTCACCCCTCCACTTT. Protein sequence: CASSPNGEGYNSPLHF. The full variable domain, completed using reference TRBV7-8 and TRBJ1-6, is GAGVSQSPRYKVAKRGQDVALRCDPISGHVSLFWYQQALGQGPEFLTYFQNEAQLDKSGLPSDRFFAERPEGSVSTLKIQRTQQEDSAVYLCASSPNGEGYNSPLHFGNGTRLTVT.

This chain joins TRBV4-1 and TRBJ2-1, with TRBD2 as a possible D gene (6 bases). The germline V gene encodes CDR1 MGHRA and CDR2 YSYEKL. Trimming removed 3 bases from V and 7 bases from J, with 13 bases in between. This CDR3 comprises 14 residues. The CDR3 DNA reads as TGCGCCAGCAGCCAGGGACTCCGCGGGAATGAGCAGTTCTTC. It codes for CASSQGLRGNEQFF.

The genes are TRBV7-2 and TRBJ2-2, with 10 nucleotides matching TRBD2. The CDR3 loop spans 15 amino acids. Germline-derived CDR1 and CDR2 are SGHTA and FQGNSA. J gave up 5 bases and V 5 bases, and 5 bases lay outside the gene matches. CDR3 sequence reads: CASSPLAGSTGELFF. The CDR3 nucleotides are TGTGCCAGCAGCCCACTAGCGGGGTCAACCGGGGAGCTGTTTTTT. Supplemented by reference TRBV7-2 and TRBJ2-2, the full variable domain reads GAGVSQSPSNKVTEKGKDVELRCDPISGHTALYWYRQSLGQGLEFLIYFQGNSAPDKSGLPSDRFSAERTGGSVSTLTIQRTQQEDSAVYLCASSPLAGSTGELFFGEGSRLTVL.